This T cell receptor (beta chain) was identified in a study of T-cell memory formation after mild COVID-19 (dated by TCRdb to the early 2020s). Background on the whole study: TCR sequence clusters from the two donors were largely donor specific. In two donors, T-cell clones that expanded and contracted after mild COVID-19 were followed by sequencing TCRalpha and TCRbeta repertoires longitudinally. Two young, previously healthy adult volunteers made up the cohort, one male and one female. General conclusions and limits of the study: Contracting CD4+ clones turned up mainly in the CM and EM memory subsets, whereas EMRA was where CD8+ clones were enriched. Some responding clones were found in pre-infection memory, which suggests that pre-existing cross-reactive memory T cells took part in the SARS-CoV-2 response. Whether the second-wave clones peaking on day 37 were SARS-CoV-2 specific was not confirmed. The study covered only a couple of mild cases, and larger cohorts including severe cases with pre-infection samples were considered necessary. Balanced CD4/CD8 phenotypes were observed for clones contracting from day 15 to 85, whereas a bias towards CD4+ was observed for a second wave of clones expanding from day 15 to 37.

Ficoll-Paque density gradient centrifugation was the method used to isolate PBMCs. This clonotype was recorded a few times. Its antigen specificity is not known. The germline gene is not matched at one end of the junction; a read error may be the cause. The sequencer listed for this sample is Illumina NovaSeq 6000. Using 5'RACE with constant-segment primers, TCRalpha and TCRbeta cDNA libraries were constructed, with sample barcodes and unique molecular identifiers added in the process. RNA was extracted from every sample with Trizol reagent. Library amplification was performed in two PCR steps, and a second sample barcode and Illumina TruSeq adapters were introduced in the second step. Sequencing of the libraries was done on an Illumina NovaSeq, producing 2 x 150 bp paired-end reads. Under the source paper's analysis protocol: With migec v1.2.7, reads were demultiplexed and then collapsed into UMI-guided consensus sequences. Using mixcr v2.1.11, the UMI consensuses were aligned to TRA and TRB V and J templates and assembled into clonotypes. Expanded or contracted clonotypes were those called significant by both edgeR and NoisET, with noise models trained on biological replicates. For edgeR calls, the thresholds were a false discovery rate-adjusted p below 0.01 and a log2 fold-change of 1. As an exploratory analysis of dynamics, PCA with hierarchical clustering was applied to max-normalized trajectories of the 1000 most abundant clonotypes. Each responding clone was given a CD4 or CD8 phenotype based on the CD4+ and CD8+ repertoires, which had been sequenced separately. TCRdb redid the processing of the public reads, applying fastp at Q25 and MiXCR, and retained in-frame beta chains. Merged by CDR3 protein, the rows form single entries marked with the most common genes and DNA. These V and J calls originate from TCRdb's pipeline instead of the authors' own analysis. The sample records 300,000 to 400,000 distinct CDR3 sequences, 15% of which are singletons. 20% to 25% of the sample comes from the top ten.

The CDR3 spans 15 residues, from the cysteine through the phenylalanine. The DNA shown is the 45-base CDR3, in frame from base 1. This receptor was obtained from a man aged 18 to 30 who had mild COVID-19 (a few samples of this study predate the infection). The sample titles of this study are shuffled in the database, so cell type and time point are left out; the donor was told from shared clones. Recombination linked TRBV5-3 to TRBJ2-7; the D gene is possibly TRBD1 or TRBD2, each agreeing over 5 bases. TRBV5-3 is marked as an open reading frame, function uncertain. The sequenced material came from PBMCs or a T cell subset sorted from them (not recorded which). Here is the DNA: TGTGCCAGAAGATTGGGACGGGACCTAGTCTACGAGCAGTACTTC. This is translated as CARRLGRDLVYEQYF.